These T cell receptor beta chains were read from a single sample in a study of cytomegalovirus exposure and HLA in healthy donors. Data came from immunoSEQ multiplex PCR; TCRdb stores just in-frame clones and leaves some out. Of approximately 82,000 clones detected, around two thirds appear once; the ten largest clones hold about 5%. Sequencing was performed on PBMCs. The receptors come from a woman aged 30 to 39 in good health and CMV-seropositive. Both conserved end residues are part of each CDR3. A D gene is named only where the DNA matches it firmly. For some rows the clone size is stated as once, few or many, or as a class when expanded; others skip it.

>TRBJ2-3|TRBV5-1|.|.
TGCGCCAGCAGCTTAGCGGATACGCAGTATTTT
CASSLADTQYF
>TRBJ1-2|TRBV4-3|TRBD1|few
TGCGCCAGCAGCCAAGATAGACGGGACAGGGCCCATGGCTACACCTTC
CASSQDRRDRAHGYTF
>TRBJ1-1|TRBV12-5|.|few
TGTGCTAGTGGTATCCAGGTTTTGAACACTGAAGCTTTCTTT
CASGIQVLNTEAFF
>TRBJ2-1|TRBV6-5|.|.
TGTGCCAGCAGTAGGTTGGGGGGGCCCAATGAGCAGTTCTTC
CASSRLGGPNEQFF
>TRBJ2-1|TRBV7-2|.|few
TGTGCCAGCAGCGCACCTTATAGGGGGGGCAGCTCCTACAATGAGCAGTTCTTC
CASSAPYRGGSSYNEQFF
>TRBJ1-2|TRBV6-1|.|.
TGTGCCAGCAGTGAAGTAGCGGCTAGTAATGGCTACACCTTC
CASSEVAASNGYTF
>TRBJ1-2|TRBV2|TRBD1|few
TGTGCCAGCAGTTACAGGGGAAACTATGGCTACACCTTC
CASSYRGNYGYTF
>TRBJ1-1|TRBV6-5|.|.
TGTGCCAGCACCCCACTCGGTGACTACACTGAAGCTTTCTTT
CASTPLGDYTEAFF
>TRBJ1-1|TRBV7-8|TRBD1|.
TGTGCCAGCAGCCCGAGGACAGGGATGAACACTGAAGCTTTCTTT
CASSPRTGMNTEAFF
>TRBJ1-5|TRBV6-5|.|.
TGTGCCAGCAGATTGGGATCAGGGGTCAATCAGCCCCAGCATTTT
CASRLGSGVNQPQHF
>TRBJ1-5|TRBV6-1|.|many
TGTGCCAGCAGTGAAGCTGGCCAGGGGCTCAGGCCCCAGCATTTT
CASSEAGQGLRPQHF
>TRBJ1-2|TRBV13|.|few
TGTGCCAGCACCCCCGAACTGAGAAGCTACACCTTC
CASTPELRSYTF
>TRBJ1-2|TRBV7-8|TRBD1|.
TGTGCCAGCAGCTTAGGTGGACAGGGGAACTATGGCTACACCTTC
CASSLGGQGNYGYTF
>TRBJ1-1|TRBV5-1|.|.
TGCGCCAGCAGCTTGGCTGCGGCTAACTCTGAAGCTTTCTTT
CASSLAAANSEAFF
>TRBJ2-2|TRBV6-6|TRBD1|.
TGTGCCAGCAGTACTACAGGGGCCACCGGGGAGCTGTTTTTT
CASSTTGATGELFF
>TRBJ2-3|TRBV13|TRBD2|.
TGTGCCAGCAGCCCCCCACCGGGGGGGCCGGTAGATACGCAGTATTTT
CASSPPPGGPVDTQYF
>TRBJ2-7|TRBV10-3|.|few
TGTGCCATCACCCCTTCCCCTGACAGGTCCTCCTACGAGCAGTACTTC
CAITPSPDRSSYEQYF
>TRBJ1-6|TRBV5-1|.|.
TGCGCCAGCAGTTTGACAGTTTATAATTCACCCCTCCACTTT
CASSLTVYNSPLHF
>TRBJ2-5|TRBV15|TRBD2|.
TGTGCCACCAGCAGAGAGGGGGGGAAAGGCGCAGAGACCCAGTACTTC
CATSREGGKGAETQYF
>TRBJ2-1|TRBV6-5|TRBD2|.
TGTGCCAGCAGACTTGTAGCGGGGGCGAGTGAGCAGTTCTTC
CASRLVAGASEQFF
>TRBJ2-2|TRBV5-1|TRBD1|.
TGCGCCAGCAGCTTGTTCCAGGGGGCTCCCGGGGAGCTGTTTTTT
CASSLFQGAPGELFF
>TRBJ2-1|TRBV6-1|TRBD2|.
TGTGCCAGCAGAGGGACTAGCGGTTCCTACAATGAGCAGTTCTTC
CASRGTSGSYNEQFF
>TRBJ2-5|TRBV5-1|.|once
TGCGCCAGCAGCTCCCAAACGACTGTGAGGGAGACCCAGTACTTC
CASSSQTTVRETQYF
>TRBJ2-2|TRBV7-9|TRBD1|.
TGTGCCAGCAGCTATTGGACAGGGGGTGACACCGGGGAGCTGTTTTTT
CASSYWTGGDTGELFF
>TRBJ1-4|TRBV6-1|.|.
TGTGCCAGCAGTCCATCGACAGGCGGAAGGGAAAAACTGTTTTTT
CASSPSTGGREKLFF
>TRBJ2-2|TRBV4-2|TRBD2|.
TGTGCCAGCAGCCAACAAACTAGCGGGGGGGCCGGGGAGCTGTTTTTT
CASSQQTSGGAGELFF
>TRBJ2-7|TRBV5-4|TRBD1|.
TGTGCCTTAAGGTGGCAGGGGGCCGACGAGCAGTACTTC
CALRWQGADEQYF
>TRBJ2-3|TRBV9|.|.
TGTGCCAGCAGCGCATCTCCGGGAGCCACTTCCCAAAGACGGACAGATACGCAGTATTTT
CASSASPGATSQRRTDTQYF
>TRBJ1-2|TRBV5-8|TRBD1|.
TGTGCCAGCAGCTTGAGGGGACAGGGGGCGAGGGGCTACACCTTC
CASSLRGQGARGYTF
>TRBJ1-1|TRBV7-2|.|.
TGTGCCAGCAGCCCAGGACAAGTGAACACTGAAGCTTTCTTT
CASSPGQVNTEAFF
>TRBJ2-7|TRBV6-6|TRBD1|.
TGTGCCAGCAGTTACACCGGGACAGATAACGAGCAGTACTTC
CASSYTGTDNEQYF
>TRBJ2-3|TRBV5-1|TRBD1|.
TGCGCCAGCAGCTACGGACAGGCAGAGGGTACGCAGTATTTT
CASSYGQAEGTQYF
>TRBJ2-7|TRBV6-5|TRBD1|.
TGTGCCAGCAGCCCAGGGGGTGGGGGCTTGTACGAGCAGTACTTC
CASSPGGGGLYEQYF